A selection of T cell receptor beta chains follows, all from one sample in a study of cytomegalovirus exposure and HLA in healthy donors. Here immunoSEQ multiplex PCR was the method, and the copy in TCRdb shows in-frame clones only, minus some. Of roughly 140,000 clones in the sample, roughly 89% were seen once. Material: PBMCs. The source of these receptors is a woman under 30 in good health and CMV-seropositive. Both conserved end residues are part of each CDR3. D genes are given only for firm matches. The size of a clone is reported for some rows only, either as once, few or many, or as a class for expanded clones.

V,J,D,size,DNA,CDR3
TRBV5-5,TRBJ2-3,TRBD2,.,TGTGCCAGCAGCTCGCAATGGACTAGCGGCACAGATACGCAGTATTTT,CASSSQWTSGTDTQYF
TRBV19,TRBJ2-3,.,.,TGTGCCAGTAGTCCCGGGGAAGGAGATACGCAGTATTTT,CASSPGEGDTQYF
TRBV18,TRBJ2-1,TRBD2,few,TGTGCCAGCTCACCAAGTATCACTAGCGGGAGAGATGAGCAGTTCTTC,CASSPSITSGRDEQFF
TRBV14,TRBJ2-7,.,.,TGTGCCAGCATCGCCGGACAGTCCTACGAGCAGTACTTC,CASIAGQSYEQYF
TRBV28,TRBJ1-5,.,few,TGTGCCAGCAGCCCGGGACTGAACGATCAGCCCCAGCATTTT,CASSPGLNDQPQHF
TRBV6-1,TRBJ2-7,.,.,TGTGCCAGCAGGGCCGGGACACTCTACGAGCAGTACTTC,CASRAGTLYEQYF
TRBV21-1,TRBJ2-5,.,.,TGTGCCAGCAGCGCGAGACTAGCGGGAGGAGCAGAGACCCAGTACTTC,CASSARLAGGAETQYF
TRBV14,TRBJ2-2,TRBD1,.,TGTGCCAGCAGCCCTTGGGACAGGGAGACCGGGGAGCTGTTTTTT,CASSPWDRETGELFF
TRBV11-2,TRBJ2-1,.,few,TGTGCCAGCAGCTTATCCATAAGCGATGAGCAGTTCTTC,CASSLSISDEQFF
TRBV29-1,TRBJ2-3,.,.,TGCAGCGTGTCCAAACAGGGAAACACGTACACAGATACGCAGTATTTT,CSVSKQGNTYTDTQYF
TRBV6-1,TRBJ1-1,TRBD1,once,TGTGCCAGCAGTGGACGCGAACAGGGGAGGTTCATGAACACTGAAGCTTTCTTT,CASSGREQGRFMNTEAFF
TRBV11-3,TRBJ2-1,.,.,TGTGCCAGCAGCCCCCGGGACTGGAGACCTAATGAGCAGTTCTTC,CASSPRDWRPNEQFF
TRBV6-1,TRBJ1-4,.,.,TGTGCCAGCAGTGCGTGGCGGAGGGAAAAACTGTTTTTT,CASSAWRREKLFF
TRBV28,TRBJ1-2,TRBD1,.,TGTGCCAGGTTAGACAGGGACTGGCACTATGGCTACACCTTC,CARLDRDWHYGYTF
TRBV19,TRBJ2-2,TRBD1,.,TGTGCCAGTAGTACCACAGGGGCCGGGGAGCTGTTTTTT,CASSTTGAGELFF
TRBV13,TRBJ2-7,TRBD2,.,TGTGCCAGCAGCTTACCTGGGACTATCGCGGCGGGCGAGCAGTACTTC,CASSLPGTIAAGEQYF
TRBV5-6,TRBJ2-3,TRBD2,.,TGTGCCAGCAGCTTAATAGCGGGGACAGATACGCAGTATTTT,CASSLIAGTDTQYF
TRBV6-6,TRBJ2-7,TRBD2,.,TGTGCCAGCAGCTTGACTAGCGGGAGTAAGGAGCAGTACTTC,CASSLTSGSKEQYF
TRBV29-1,TRBJ2-5,TRBD2,.,TGCAGCGTCCGAGCGGGAGGTGAGACCCAGTACTTC,CSVRAGGETQYF
TRBV4-3,TRBJ2-1,TRBD2,.,TGCGCCAGCAGCCAAGGTACCCTAGCGGGAGGAGTTGAGCAGTTCTTC,CASSQGTLAGGVEQFF
TRBV10-3,TRBJ2-1,TRBD2,.,TGTGCCATCAGTCCCCTAATGCGGGAGGGCAACAATGAGCAGTTCTTC,CAISPLMREGNNEQFF
TRBV11-3,TRBJ2-7,TRBD2,.,TGTGCCAGCAGCTTAGCCAGCGGGGGCGGCTTC,CASSLASGGGF
TRBV27,TRBJ2-3,.,.,TGTGCCAGCACCGCATTACCGGGACTCCAGGGCACAGATACGCAGTATTTT,CASTALPGLQGTDTQYF
TRBV27,TRBJ2-7,TRBD2,.,TGTGCCAGCAGTTTGTCGGGAGGGGCCTCCTACGAGCAGTACTTC,CASSLSGGASYEQYF
TRBV6-1,TRBJ1-5,.,.,TGTGCCAGCCTGACAGCTTCCAATCAGCCCCAGCATTTT,CASLTASNQPQHF
TRBV5-1,TRBJ2-1,TRBD2,.,TGCGCCAGCAGCTTGGCTAGCGGGACTTACAATGAGCAGTTCTTC,CASSLASGTYNEQFF
TRBV9,TRBJ2-7,.,once,TGTGCCAGCAGCGTAGCGGGGGTTGACAACGAGCAGTACTTC,CASSVAGVDNEQYF
TRBV28,TRBJ2-1,.,.,TGTGCCAGCAGTTTTAGTAGCGGTTACAATGAGCAGTTCTTC,CASSFSSGYNEQFF
TRBV5-4,TRBJ1-1,TRBD1,.,TGTGCCAGCAGCAGGGGGCCTGGGGACACTGAAGCTTTCTTT,CASSRGPGDTEAFF
TRBV5-1,TRBJ2-1,.,.,TGCGCCAGCAGCTTGGAACGGGAGCAGTTCTTC,CASSLEREQFF
TRBV7-9,TRBJ2-3,.,.,TGTGCCAGCACCGAGATGGATACGCAGTATTTT,CASTEMDTQYF
TRBV28,TRBJ1-5,TRBD1,.,TGTGCCAGCAGAAGGACAGGGAACGGCCAGCCCCAGCATTTT,CASRRTGNGQPQHF
TRBV27,TRBJ2-1,TRBD2,.,TGTGCCAGCAGCGGGAGGGTCCACAATGAGCAGTTCTTC,CASSGRVHNEQFF
TRBV5-1,TRBJ1-5,.,.,TGCGCCAGCAGCTTGGCCGGGGTCGGGCAGCCCCAGCATTTT,CASSLAGVGQPQHF
TRBV11-3,TRBJ1-1,.,.,TGTGCCAGCACAAAAACAGGGTCGAACACTGAAGCTTTCTTT,CASTKTGSNTEAFF
TRBV11-2,TRBJ2-3,TRBD2,.,TGTGCCAGCAGCTTATCCGGGACTAGCGGAATTACTAGCACAGATACGCAGTATTTT,CASSLSGTSGITSTDTQYF
TRBV30,TRBJ1-5,.,few,TGTGCCTGGAGGGGGCAGGGGAATCAGCCCCAGCATTTT,CAWRGQGNQPQHF
TRBV6-1,TRBJ1-2,TRBD1,.,TGTGCCAGCAGTGGGCGCGGTCCAGGGGGCAACTATGGCTACACCTTC,CASSGRGPGGNYGYTF
TRBV10-3,TRBJ1-2,.,.,TGTGCCATCTCAACCACAGGGAGCGGCTACACCTTC,CAISTTGSGYTF
TRBV6-5,TRBJ1-1,TRBD1,once,TGTGCCAGCAGCCGTGGACAGGGCTCTGAAGCTTTCTTT,CASSRGQGSEAFF
TRBV5-1,TRBJ2-1,.,.,TGCGCCAGCAGCTTAGCTCTCCAGGGGAATGAGCAGTTCTTC,CASSLALQGNEQFF
TRBV19,TRBJ2-5,.,.,TGTGCCAGTAGTGATATAATCGGGGAGACCCAGTACTTC,CASSDIIGETQYF
TRBV28,TRBJ2-1,TRBD1,.,TGTGCCAGCAGTTCACAGGGGGCGAATGAGCAGTTCTTC,CASSSQGANEQFF
TRBV7-2,TRBJ1-4,TRBD1,.,TGTGCCAGCAGCTTAAAGACAGGGAGTGAAAAACTGTTTTTT,CASSLKTGSEKLFF
TRBV27,TRBJ1-2,.,once,TGTGCCAGCAGTTCAGCCTCAGGGGCTGGCTACACCTTC,CASSSASGAGYTF
TRBV5-8,TRBJ2-2,.,few,TGTGCCAGCAGCAGAGGGGACACGGAGTACACCGGGGAGCTGTTTTTT,CASSRGDTEYTGELFF
TRBV5-1,TRBJ2-7,TRBD1,.,TGCGCCAGCAGCTTGGGGGACAGGGGGCCCCACGAGCAGTACTTC,CASSLGDRGPHEQYF
TRBV20-1,TRBJ1-2,TRBD1,.,TGCAGTGCGGACAGGGTGGGTGGCTACACCTTC,CSADRVGGYTF
TRBV6-5,TRBJ1-4,.,once,TGTGCCAGCAGTTACTCTGGCAGGGGAGCTGAAAAACTGTTTTTT,CASSYSGRGAEKLFF